A selection of T cell receptor beta chains follows, all from one sample in a study of T cells of healthy individuals. MiXCR, applied by TCRdb to the 5' RACE reads, yields one record per CDR3 protein. The sample holds tens of thousands of distinct CDR3 sequences, about 15% seen once. The receptors were sampled from a human donor in good health. Both conserved end residues are part of each CDR3. The D gene is left open where the match is weak. Clone size, where shown, is once, few, many, or a class for clones that have expanded.

>18|-|many|TRBJ1-4|TRBV5-6
TGTGCCAGCAGCTTGACTACACAGGGCATTGCAACTAATGAAAAACTGTTTTTT
CASSLTTQGIATNEKLFF
>15|-|many|TRBJ1-2|TRBV7-2
TGTGCCAGCAGCGTTTCACTCTCTAGGGACTATGGCTACACCTTC
CASSVSLSRDYGYTF
>15|-|many|TRBJ2-7|TRBV4-1
TGCGCCAGCAGCCAACGGGAACCGACCGATTACGAGCAGTACTTC
CASSQREPTDYEQYF
>13|-|-|TRBJ2-7|TRBV9
TGTGCCAGCAGCGAGGGGGGGTTCGACGAGCAGTACTTC
CASSEGGFDEQYF
>14|-|many|TRBJ2-7|TRBV7-2
TGTGCCAGCAGCTTAGGCGGCCAGACCTACGAGCAGTACTTC
CASSLGGQTYEQYF
>17|TRBD2|-|TRBJ2-3|TRBV9
TGTGCCAGCAGCGGTGGGCTAGCGGGGGCCCAGGCAGATACGCAGTATTTT
CASSGGLAGAQADTQYF
>13|-|few|TRBJ1-1|TRBV6-6
TGTGCCAGCAGTCGTCTCCCGAACACTGAAGCTTTCTTT
CASSRLPNTEAFF
>13|-|many|TRBJ2-6|TRBV13
TGTGCCAGCAGCATCTCGGGGGCCAACGTCCTGACTTTC
CASSISGANVLTF
>14|TRBD1|-|TRBJ2-2|TRBV5-1
TGCGCCAGCATCCTAACAGGGGGCACCGGGGAGCTGTTTTTT
CASILTGGTGELFF
>14|-|-|TRBJ1-6|TRBV10-3
TGTGCCATCAGTGTTTCAACTTCGAATTCACCCCTCCACTTT
CAISVSTSNSPLHF
>14|TRBD2|many|TRBJ2-1|TRBV20-1
TGCAGTGCCCACGGGACTAGCGGTTACAATGAGCAGTTCTTC
CSAHGTSGYNEQFF
>14|TRBD2|many|TRBJ2-1|TRBV4-3
TGCGCCAGCAGAGTAGCGGGAGCGGACAATGAGCAGTTCTTC
CASRVAGADNEQFF
>15|TRBD2|many|TRBJ2-1|TRBV6-2/TRBV6-3
TGTGCCAGCTCCGCGGTCGGCGGGGGCTACAATGAGCAGTTCTTC
CASSAVGGGYNEQFF
>14|TRBD1|few|TRBJ2-7|TRBV25-1
TGTGCCAGCGCACGGACAGGGGGCGTCTACGAGCAGTACTTC
CASARTGGVYEQYF
>14|-|few|TRBJ2-3|TRBV20-1
TGCAGTGCTAGTCAGGAGGGGGTACCAGATACGCAGTATTTT
CSASQEGVPDTQYF
>15|-|many|TRBJ2-7|TRBV19
TGTGCCAGTAGTATAAGGGCAGGCGCCACCTACGAGCAGTACTTC
CASSIRAGATYEQYF
>13|TRBD2|many|TRBJ2-1|TRBV7-8
TGTGCCAGCAGCTTACCGGGGGGCAATGAGCAGTTCTTC
CASSLPGGNEQFF
>14|-|few|TRBJ2-1|TRBV11-3
TGTGCCAGCAGCCAGAACAGGGCCTCGAGTGAGCAGTTCTTC
CASSQNRASSEQFF
>12|-|-|TRBJ1-1|TRBV3-1
TGTGCCAGCAGCCAAGATCTGGCTGAAGCTTTCTTT
CASSQDLAEAFF
>14|TRBD1|many|TRBJ2-3|TRBV20-1
TGCAGTGCTCCTAACAGGGGGCTGGGAGATACGCAGTATTTT
CSAPNRGLGDTQYF
>16|TRBD1|-|TRBJ2-7|TRBV4-1
TGCGCCAGCAGCCAAGGACCGGGACAGGGTTTTTACGAGCAGTACTTC
CASSQGPGQGFYEQYF
>21|-|-|TRBJ2-7|TRBV23-1
TGCGCCAGCAGTCAATCAATACTCGAGGCGCAGGGAAGATTCAGCTCCTACGAGCAGTACTTC
CASSQSILEAQGRFSSYEQYF
>15|TRBD2|many|TRBJ2-1|TRBV5-1
TGCGCCAGCAGCCGACTAGCGGGAGTTGGGAATGAGCAGTTCTTC
CASSRLAGVGNEQFF
>13|-|few|TRBJ1-5|TRBV2
TGTGCCAGCAGTGAGGGGGGTGCTCAGCCCCAGCATTTT
CASSEGGAQPQHF
>13|-|many|TRBJ2-3|TRBV25-1
TGTGCCAGCCCGGGGGACCTCACAGATACGCAGTATTTT
CASPGDLTDTQYF
>18|-|few|TRBJ2-3|TRBV4-3
TGCGCCAGCAGCCCCCGGGCAGAGACACCGGATGGCACAGATACGCAGTATTTT
CASSPRAETPDGTDTQYF
>14|-|-|TRBJ2-7|TRBV13
TGTGCCAGCAGCTCTCCGACTCTAGGGGACGAGCAGTACTTC
CASSSPTLGDEQYF
>15|-|few|TRBJ2-7|TRBV20-1
TGCAGTGCTATCCCCCGCGGTAGCGGATGGGTCGAGCAGTACTTC
CSAIPRGSGWVEQYF
>16|TRBD1|few|TRBJ1-6|TRBV3-1
TGTGCCAGCAGCCCCCCAGGGACAGTTAATAATTCACCCCTCCACTTT
CASSPPGTVNNSPLHF
>16|-|-|TRBJ2-1|TRBV4-3
TGCGCCAGCAGCCAAGATTTGCCCCCCCGATACAATGAGCAGATCTTC
CASSQDLPPRYNEQIF
>13|-|many|TRBJ2-7|TRBV2
TGTGCCAGCAAGAAGAGGGGGGACTACGAGCAGTACTTC
CASKKRGDYEQYF
>15|-|many|TRBJ2-2|TRBV11-2
TGTGCCGCCTGGTGGAGGGGTCCGAACACCGGGGAGCTGTTTTTT
CAAWWRGPNTGELFF
>14|-|-|TRBJ2-7|TRBV10-2
TGCGCCAGCAGCCGGGACGGCCAAGAATACGAGCAGTACTTC
CASSRDGQEYEQYF
>13|-|-|TRBJ1-2|TRBV7-2
TGTGCCAGCAGCCTCCGAGGGCAGAATGGCTACACCTTC
CASSLRGQNGYTF
>14|-|many|TRBJ2-7|TRBV7-9
TGTGCCAGCAGCTTGTTAGGACTCCCCTACGAGCAGTACTTC
CASSLLGLPYEQYF
>12|-|many|TRBJ1-2|TRBV20-1
TGCAGTGCTATACCTGGGAACTATGGCTACACCTTC
CSAIPGNYGYTF
>14|-|many|TRBJ1-2|TRBV20-1
TGCAGTGCACACGGCACAGGGATCAACTATGGCTACACCTTC
CSAHGTGINYGYTF
>16|TRBD1|few|TRBJ1-1|TRBV7-3
TGTGCCAGCAGCGGGGGACAGTTGGGGGTGAGGACTGAAGCTTTCTTT
CASSGGQLGVRTEAFF
>11|-|few|TRBJ2-7|TRBV6-5
TGTGCCAGCAGTTACCTCGGACGCGAGGACTTC
CASSYLGREDF
>16|-|-|TRBJ2-2|TRBV27
TGTGCCAGCAGGATCTCAGCGGGTTTAGGCACCGGGGAGCTGTTTTTT
CASRISAGLGTGELFF
>16|-|-|TRBJ2-7|TRBV4-1
TGCGCCAGCAGCCAAGAGGCGGGACGCCTCTCCTACGAGCAGTACTTC
CASSQEAGRLSYEQYF
>16|TRBD2|many|TRBJ2-1|TRBV11-2
TGTGCCAGCAGCTCGAAAGCGGGAGGCGTCTACAATGAGCAGTTCTTC
CASSSKAGGVYNEQFF
>15|-|-|TRBJ2-7|TRBV21-1
TGTGCCAGCAGCAAAGCAACGGCCATTTCCTACGAGCAGTACTTC
CASSKATAISYEQYF
>14|TRBD2|few|TRBJ2-1|TRBV4-1
TGCGCCAGCACACCGGGACTAGCGGACAATGAGCAGTTCTTC
CASTPGLADNEQFF
>13|-|many|TRBJ2-7|TRBV10-3
TGTGCCATCAGTACGACTGGCACCTACGAGCAGTACTTC
CAISTTGTYEQYF
>14|-|few|TRBJ2-7|TRBV5-1
TGCGCCAGCAGCTTGCGCGGGACACATTACGAGCAGTACTTC
CASSLRGTHYEQYF
>17|-|-|TRBJ2-2|TRBV5-8
TGTGCCAGCAGCCCCTTTTGGGCAGGGGGGATCACCGGGGAGCTGTTTTTT
CASSPFWAGGITGELFF
>19|TRBD2|many|TRBJ2-3|TRBV18
TGTGCCAGCTCACCACAACTAGCGGGAGCGATCCATAGCACAGATACGCAGTATTTT
CASSPQLAGAIHSTDTQYF
>15|-|-|TRBJ2-3|TRBV6-2/TRBV6-3
TGTGCCAGCAGTTACCCCGGGCAGGAGGCAGATACGCAGTATTTT
CASSYPGQEADTQYF
>14|-|-|TRBJ1-1|TRBV7-6
TGTGCCAGCGATTTGGGGGGAGGAGGGACTGAAGCTTTCTTT
CASDLGGGGTEAFF
>15|TRBD2|few|TRBJ2-3|TRBV2
TGTGCCAGCTCTAGCGGGGGGGCCTCCACAGATACGCAGTATTTT
CASSSGGASTDTQYF
>12|-|many|TRBJ1-2|TRBV12-3/TRBV12-4
TGTGCCAGCACCCCGTCCCAACGGGGCTACACCTTC
CASTPSQRGYTF
>15|-|many|TRBJ1-3|TRBV25-1
TGTGCCAGCAGTGGAAACAGGGATTCTGGAAACACCATATATTTT
CASSGNRDSGNTIYF
>14|-|-|TRBJ2-3|TRBV6-5
TGTGCCAGCAGTTACTCCGGAGGCACAGATACGCAGTATTTT
CASSYSGGTDTQYF
>15|TRBD1|-|TRBJ2-2|TRBV5-1
TGCGCCAGCAGCTCACAGGGGGCCGACACCGGGGAGCTGTTTTTT
CASSSQGADTGELFF